The clone carrying this T cell receptor beta chain turned up a few times. What it binds is unknown. This specimen comes from a study of cytomegalovirus exposure and HLA in healthy donors. The PCR was carried out with 60 Vbeta primers and 13 Jbeta primers. Assay: immunoSEQ multiplex PCR; the TCRdb copy retains only in-frame clones and omits some. The table includes more than 85,000 clones, about 16% detected once. General study findings and limits: TCR beta chains associated with HLA were, in a later analysis, more clonally expanded than equally common others.

The TCR was taken from a female donor in good health and CMV-seronegative. Sequenced sample: PBMCs.

The CDR3 loop is CASSQRQGDGDTQYF. DNA of the CDR3: TGCGCCAGCAGCCAACGACAGGGGGATGGAGATACGCAGTATTTT. The chain recombines TRBV4-1 with TRBJ2-3; 9 positions agree with TRBD1. The trim removed 2 bases at V and 5 bases at J, leaving 5 bases unmatched. CDR3 length equals 15 residues. Germline CDR1 is MGHRA and CDR2 is YSYEKL.